This is a list of T cell receptor beta chains from one sample in a study of PD-1 blockade in classical Hodgkin lymphoma. Using immunoSEQ multiplex PCR, the repertoire was profiled, and TCRdb retains in-frame clones only, with some absent. Counted here are about 14,000 clones, about 86% occurring once; the ten biggest clones make up approximately 4.3%. This specimen was peripheral blood mononuclear cells (PBMCs), taken at baseline. These receptors all stem from a human donor with classical Hodgkin lymphoma. Both conserved end residues are trimmed from each CDR3.

v_call: TRBV2
j_call: TRBJ1-4
cdr3_aa: ASSTPQGGLTPTNEKLF

v_call: TRBV6-5
j_call: TRBJ1-4
cdr3_aa: ASSYSSEKLF

v_call: TRBV19
j_call: TRBJ1-2
cdr3_aa: ASSIFIGAGEYGYT

v_call: TRBV19
j_call: TRBJ1-2
cdr3_aa: ASSLEGALVVRGYT

v_call: TRBV9
j_call: TRBJ2-3
cdr3_aa: ASSPLGRITDTQY

v_call: TRBV7-8
j_call: TRBJ1-1
cdr3_aa: ASSLPATGMMNTEAF

v_call: TRBV7-9
j_call: TRBJ2-2
cdr3_aa: AGSSRDREIPGELF

v_call: TRBV12-5
j_call: TRBJ2-5
cdr3_aa: ASGRTGQETQY

v_call: TRBV7-9
j_call: TRBJ1-4
cdr3_aa: ASSLRTGGRGEKLF

v_call: TRBV28
j_call: TRBJ2-7
cdr3_aa: ASSHGGSYEQY

v_call: TRBV9
j_call: TRBJ2-1
cdr3_aa: ASSVSGSLAYNEQF

v_call: TRBV7-2
j_call: TRBJ2-2
cdr3_aa: ASSPDRVNTGELF

v_call: TRBV18
j_call: TRBJ1-2
cdr3_aa: ASSGTGGDGYT

v_call: TRBV28
j_call: TRBJ2-3
cdr3_aa: ASSSARGPHTDTQY

v_call: TRBV11-3
j_call: TRBJ2-1
cdr3_aa: ASSTPSGSEQF

v_call: TRBV6-6
j_call: TRBJ2-1
cdr3_aa: ASSYSGPRSYNEQF

v_call: TRBV30
j_call: TRBJ1-1
cdr3_aa: AWSVWRRGPQGNTEAF

v_call: TRBV2
j_call: TRBJ1-2
cdr3_aa: ASRGYTGAHYGYT

v_call: TRBV5-1
j_call: TRBJ2-5
cdr3_aa: ASSLMTSGGLQETQY

v_call: TRBV6-5
j_call: TRBJ2-7
cdr3_aa: ASSSPPSGRVIEQY

v_call: TRBV30
j_call: TRBJ1-3
cdr3_aa: AWSEAAIY

v_call: TRBV9
j_call: TRBJ1-1
cdr3_aa: ASSVVTQDLPGGRPEAF

v_call: TRBV4-3
j_call: TRBJ2-1
cdr3_aa: ASSQGHEQF

v_call: TRBV11-2
j_call: TRBJ2-3
cdr3_aa: ASSLGWTDTQY

v_call: TRBV5-1
j_call: TRBJ1-1
cdr3_aa: ASSLVLRDRGKSTEAF

v_call: TRBV28
j_call: TRBJ1-5
cdr3_aa: ATRRVMFNQPQH

v_call: TRBV28
j_call: TRBJ2-5
cdr3_aa: ASSLNLNDNYGRVLQETQY

v_call: TRBV4-1
j_call: TRBJ1-2
cdr3_aa: ASSQWEGSYGYT

v_call: TRBV2
j_call: TRBJ2-3
cdr3_aa: ATGQITDTQY

v_call: TRBV19
j_call: TRBJ1-2
cdr3_aa: ASSGLSSTGANYGYT

v_call: TRBV29-1
j_call: TRBJ2-1
cdr3_aa: SVALSSYNEQF

v_call: TRBV10-3
j_call: TRBJ1-2
cdr3_aa: AISESQGADGYT

v_call: TRBV19
j_call: TRBJ2-2
cdr3_aa: ASTFRTGGTGELF

v_call: TRBV19
j_call: TRBJ2-7
cdr3_aa: ASSITVLSSYEQY

v_call: TRBV6-5
j_call: TRBJ1-4
cdr3_aa: ASSPREGQLLF

v_call: TRBV6-5
j_call: TRBJ2-7
cdr3_aa: ASTGGYEQY

v_call: TRBV9
j_call: TRBJ2-7
cdr3_aa: ASSSGGEVYEQY

v_call: TRBV7-2
j_call: TRBJ1-2
cdr3_aa: ASSGRTGGDYGYT

v_call: TRBV19
j_call: TRBJ1-1
cdr3_aa: ASSISSRAGRNTEAF

v_call: TRBV15
j_call: TRBJ2-1
cdr3_aa: ATSRQDRNNEQF

v_call: TRBV9
j_call: TRBJ2-1
cdr3_aa: ASSGRQGDNEQF

v_call: TRBV5-1
j_call: TRBJ1-6
cdr3_aa: ASSPDRGSPLH

v_call: TRBV9
j_call: TRBJ2-1
cdr3_aa: ASSPPGGNEQF

v_call: TRBV2
j_call: TRBJ2-7
cdr3_aa: ASSEEWVYEQY

v_call: TRBV6-1
j_call: TRBJ1-5
cdr3_aa: ASSDPRDRVDQPQH

v_call: TRBV4-1
j_call: TRBJ2-7
cdr3_aa: ASSMGGGVYEQY

v_call: TRBV27
j_call: TRBJ1-3
cdr3_aa: ASSPGTDGPSGNTIY

v_call: TRBV4-3
j_call: TRBJ2-1
cdr3_aa: ASSQDRVYNEQF

v_call: TRBV2
j_call: TRBJ2-2
cdr3_aa: ASKNSLTGELF

v_call: TRBV27
j_call: TRBJ2-2
cdr3_aa: ASSLYGGPNTGELF

v_call: TRBV4-2
j_call: TRBJ1-1
cdr3_aa: ASSQGDWVGDTEAF